Sequencing of this TCR beta chain was carried out in a study of T cell responses to AZD1222 COVID-19 vaccine listed by TCRdb under 2021. Study-level background: AZD1222 recipients given second doses at about 4 weeks or at about 12 weeks were pooled, since spike-specific TCR depth and breadth were not found to differ between the two schedules. A total of just over 230 trial participants underwent TCR sequencing, of whom around 200 received two doses of AZD1222 and about 25 received two doses of the MenACWY control vaccine. Trial participants were enrolled by age into subgroups of 18-55, 56-69 and 70-plus years, and around 150, 28 and 57 TCR-sequenced participants, respectively, were included in these subgroups.

The CDR3 holds 15 amino acids from the cysteine to the phenylalanine. Only CDR3 DNA remains: 45 bases, in frame from the first base. CDR1 is given as KGHSH and CDR2 as LQKENI, both from the germline V gene. The junction carries 16 bases between V and J, which are trimmed by 0 bases and 8 bases respectively. Regarding this clone: Its antigen remains unidentified. No much larger clonotype is one base removed from it; base qualities were not supplied.

Beyond this particular receptor, the publication reports: Participants were mostly white British, with more females than males. The authors suggested clonal diversity may have been underestimated. Nearly half of unique spike-specific TCRs reportedly recognized epitopes outside regions mutated in the B.1.351 and B.1.1.7 variants. No day 14 peak-response samples were available, so repertoires were characterized only after the peak T cell response. The 56-69-year group was small, and its depth increase did not reach significance, likely because of low power. The whole spike protein was spanned by vaccine-associated CD4 TCRs, and dominant responses were seen in regions 160-218 and 743-854. Conclusions about previously exposed vaccinees were limited because only six or seven AZD1222 recipients were SARS-CoV-2 seropositive at baseline. After two AZD1222 doses, spike-specific TCR breadth and depth were significantly higher than at day 0 and than in MenACWY recipients.

The CDR3 regions of human TCRbeta chains were analyzed by immunosequencing. Per the source publication's procedure: Repertoire TCRs were checked for matches against a reference library of SARS-CoV-2-specific TCRs that had been generated using the MIRA antigen-specificity platform. Breadth was defined as the fraction of unique TCRs that were SARS-CoV-2-associated, and depth was defined as the fraction of total T cells that were SARS-CoV-2-associated. Using the MIRA data, each spike-specific TCR was assigned both to the spike region to which the TCR was reactive and to a CD4 or CD8 class. Log10-transformed breadth and depth values were compared by one-way ANOVA with Sidak's multiple comparisons tests. Drawn from immuneACCESS, this table holds only the in-frame rearrangements with V and J called that TCRdb kept. Clones are partly lost; checked studies trace under half to an unresolved V gene and leave the rest unexplained. The D gene and trimming were derived from the DNA, and the V and J assignments and clone size from that table. Across this sample there are approximately 100,000 clones, with roughly 90% seen only once. The ten top clones hold 1% to 1.5% of the sample.

The label giving this sample's time point can be read as: baseline before first vaccination. Vaccinee samples came from UK trials COV001 and COV002, including a single-blind randomized controlled phase 2/3 trial of AZD1222 (ChAdOx1 nCoV-19) in healthy adults. Trial participant PBMC samples were collected at day 0 and day 28 after the second dose for TCRbeta chain sequencing. The V gene is TRBV18 and the J gene is TRBJ1-2; tentative D gene TRBD1, with 5 bases matching. Sequencing was performed on peripheral blood, taken on day 0 of AZD1222 vaccination. The clonotype originates from an adult in good health. The CDR3 region: CASSPPSAAGIGYTF. At the DNA level, the sequence is TGTGCCAGCTCACCACCGTCGGCAGCAGGGATCGGCTACACCTTC.